This T cell receptor (beta chain) was documented in a study of T cell repertoires in cytomegalovirus infection. Looking at the study overall: Both CMV infection and a matching HLA type were indicated by public TCR beta signatures.

Study findings and constraints: The response measured ex vivo was dominated by TCR beta clonotypes (HLA-C-restricted and CMV-specific). Cumulated frequencies of public TCR beta families served to identify carriers of CMV plus the relevant HLA.

The junction had 17 bases not matched to a gene; V was cut back by 2 bases and J by 7 bases. In germline, CDR1 is MNHEY, CDR2 SVGEGT. The CDR3 contains 18 residues. TCRdb re-called the reads with MiXCR, one entry per CDR3 protein. The table lists hundreds of thousands of distinct CDR3 sequences, over 25% of them singletons. This clonotype came up a few times. As yet, its antigen is unknown. This rearrangement joins TRBV6-2 or TRBV6-3 to TRBJ1-5; 7 bases match TRBD1. This receptor was obtained from a human donor in good health (CMV status not recorded). Some clones in this sample may be carry-over from other donors' samples. The sample was cultured CD8+ T cells from PBMCs, taken from culture after CMV antigen stimulation. The CDR3 DNA reads as TGTGCCAGCAGTTACCTGGGGACAGATCCGCGTCGAGAACAGCCCCAGCATTTT. Protein sequence: CASSYLGTDPRREQPQHF.